This entry lists 6 T cell receptor beta chains sequenced from one sample in a study of T cells after yellow fever vaccination (dated by TCRdb to about 2019). Library construction relied on 5' RACE. The sequencing machine was an Illumina NovaSeq 6000. The public sequencing data were trimmed at Q25 with fastp and processed into clonotypes with MiXCR by TCRdb, which kept only in-frame beta chains. CDR3 protein sequences are deduplicated, and each keeps its most common genes and DNA. The sample table lists hundreds of thousands of distinct CDR3 sequences, around 3.9% of them with a count of one. Roughly a quarter of the sample lies in the top ten. The sample's treatment or condition label is to be understood as: live attenuated yellow fever vaccine strain. Material: PBMCs, obtained on the day of the yellow fever booster vaccination. These receptor sequences come from a man aged 18 to 30 who received the YFV17D yellow fever vaccine.

This clonotype was picked up many times. The DNA of the CDR3 is TGTGCCACCTCCTCTCCGGACAACTACGAGCAGTACGTC. Its protein is CATSSPDNYEQYV. This chain joins TRBV21-1 and TRBJ2-7; the D call of TRBD1 is as the table states it, not checked on the DNA. TRBV21-1 is a pseudogene segment. The CDR3 runs to 13 residues.

This rearrangement joins TRBV7-2 to TRBJ2-7; the match to TRBD2 covers 8 bases. The CDR3 is made up of 14 amino acids. Germline V gene lookup returns CDR1 SGHTA and CDR2 FQGNSA. J lost 4 bases, V lost 5 bases, and 7 bases had no gene match. For the CDR3, the DNA is TGTGCCAGCAGCCCCGGACTAGCAGTATACGAGCAGTACTTC. As protein: CASSPGLAVYEQYF.

The chain is built from TRBV20-1 and TRBJ2-5; D uncertain. Per germline, CDR1 DFQATT and CDR2 SNEGSKA (reference sequence). Trimming took off 0 bases at V and 2 bases at J, with 7 bases between the two ends. The CDR3 covers 13 residues. The CDR3 region has the DNA TGCAGTGCTAGAGATCTCAGACAAGAGACCCAGTACTTC. Protein: CSARDLRQETQYF.

The chain joins TRBV18 to TRBJ2-3; 8 bases align to TRBD2. Germline V gives CDR1 KGHSH, CDR2 LQKENI. The trim removed 0 bases at V and 4 bases at J, leaving 3 bases unmatched. CDR3 size: 15 residues. Here the CDR3 reads CASSPPGTSADTQYF. The CDR3 DNA follows: TGTGCCAGCTCACCACCGGGGACTAGTGCAGATACGCAGTATTTT.

This clonotype was seen many times. V gene TRBV5-1 combines with J gene TRBJ2-5, with D unresolved. The germline CDR1 and CDR2 sequences are SGHRS and YFSETQ. The V and J ends lost 2 bases and 5 bases respectively, with 16 bases between them. This CDR3 is 15 amino acids long. CDR3 sequence: CASSLVISERETQYF. The CDR3 DNA follows: TGCGCCAGCAGCTTAGTAATTTCAGAGAGGGAGACCCAGTACTTC.

This clonotype was seen at least ten times. This chain joins TRBV6-2 or TRBV6-3 and TRBJ2-7; 11 nucleotides agree with TRBD2. The J segment lost 0 bases and the V segment lost 5 bases, leaving 12 bases of the junction unmatched. CDR3 length: 18 residues. Germline V CDR1 and CDR2: MNHEY, SVGEGT. The CDR3, as DNA: TGTGCCAGCAGTCAACCGGGACTAGCGGCCCGGAGCTCCTACGAGCAGTACGTC. It translates to CASSQPGLAARSSYEQYV.